The source of this T cell receptor (beta chain) is a study of T cells expressing NK-cell markers. Study overall: It was sorted CD3+CD56-NKG2C+, CD3+CD56+NKG2C- and CD3+CD56+NKG2C+ T cells that provided the TCR beta repertoires. Eight donors were sequenced, seven testing HCMV-seropositive and one testing seronegative. Study results and limitations: The study found these clonotypes also leading the CD3+CD56-NKG2C+ fraction in a handful of donors. The contribution of dominant NKG2C+ clonotypes to CD8+ T cells in about 6 donors was about 1.0-8%.

Regarding this clonotype: Its specificity is unknown.

Looked up from germline, CDR1 is DFQATT and CDR2 is SNEGSKA (reference sequence). The CDR3 has 13 residues. Following a re-call of the 5' RACE reads, TCRdb has one entry per CDR3 protein and lacks DNA. Its table records 300,000 to 450,000 distinct CDR3 sequences. This chain links TRBV20-1 with TRBJ2-7; TCRdb designates TRBD2, a call that cannot be tested without DNA. This receptor was obtained from a man aged 18-70 years in good health. The material sequenced was blood T cells: a sorted CD56 or NKG2C T cell subset, CD4+ or CD8+ T cells, or bulk PBMC T cells (not recorded which). CDR3 region: CSARASGGREQYF.